The following is a T cell receptor beta chain sequence with its context. This clonotype has only a few counts. Its antigen has not been determined. There are no base qualities to consult, and no much larger clone falls within one base. Libraries were prepared through 5' RACE. The run used an Illumina HiSeq 2500. A second PCR of roughly 6 to 11 cycles was performed with a sample-barcoded 5' primer and a J-beta primer mix. A unique molecular identifier was introduced onto each TCR beta cDNA molecule by a template-switch 5' adaptor carrying 12 random nucleotides. Each sample yielded at least 3 million CDR3-containing paired-end reads. All of the RNA was converted into first-strand cDNA using the Mint cDNA synthesis kit, with a TRBC-specific oligonucleotide serving as the primer. Following uracil-DNA glycosylase treatment, all cDNA underwent a first 18-cycle PCR with the universal primers M1SS and BC2_uni_R. The authors processed their data as follows. Each sample was normalized by randomly selecting 1 million high-quality reads, each carrying a distinct molecular identifier. Reads with shared molecular identifiers were discarded instead of being binned into consensus sequences. CDR3 identification, clonotype clustering and error correction used MiTCR with a Q25 quality threshold and the strictest error-elimination algorithm. A nonparametric unseen species model using Euler transformation provided a lower-bound estimate of total TCR beta diversity. The raw public reads went through TCRdb reprocessing: fastp at Q25, MiXCR clone calling, in-frame beta chains kept. One record per CDR3 amino acid sequence lists the most common genes and DNA. These V and J calls are TCRdb output, not the study's own analysis. A total of about 780,000 distinct CDR3 sequences appear in this sample, around a quarter of them only once. The ten top clones hold 2.5% to 3.5% of the sample.

This entry comes from a study of blood T cells in healthy people across ages (dated by TCRdb to 2015 to 2017). With regard to the full study: Template switching captured roughly one uniquely barcoded TCR beta cDNA molecule per two T cells in model experiments. Using deep sequencing normalized with unique cDNA molecular identifiers, the study measured how TCR beta repertoire diversity changes with age. Four age groups were formed from the donors: young (average approximately 17 years), middle-aged (around 37), aged (over 55) and long-lived (roughly 88). For two donors (one aged 18 to 29 and one aged 80 or older), the study analyzed two additional independent replicas of 1 million unique cDNA reads from the same blood draw.

Its CDR3 holds 14 amino acids, cysteine through phenylalanine. The read is trimmed to its CDR3 DNA, 42 bases read in frame from base 1. Via the germline V gene, CDR1 is ENHRY and CDR2 SYGVKD. The V and J ends are trimmed by 3 bases and 2 bases, leaving 10 bases between them. Summary of the overall study and its limitations: The long-lived group showed more naive CD4+ T cells, fewer expanded clones and increased TCR diversity than the aged group, suggesting age selection. Because the CMV infection status of the donors was unknown, age-related changes in expanded clonotypes may potentially have been confounded. As age increased, observed TCR beta diversity per million T cells dropped in a roughly linear way, and a significant reduction was already evident by age around 41. Since profiling was done on bulk unsorted PBMCs, naive and antigen-experienced compartments could not be conclusively compared. The percentage of naive T cells measured by flow cytometry correlated strongly with observed TCR beta diversity. Estimates of total diversity from one million sequenced T cells were regarded as lower bounds and underestimates.

Donors were a few dozen systemically healthy Caucasian individuals from Russia aged roughly 6 to 95 years. About 10 milliliters of peripheral blood were drawn from each donor into EDTA-treated Vacutainer tubes. Ficoll-Paque density-gradient centrifugation was used to isolate PBMCs, with at least 7 million per sample. Trizol reagent was used to extract total RNA from PBMCs, with at least 5.5 micrograms per sample. For every donor, an aliquot of PBMCs went through flow cytometry to measure the percentages of naive CD45RAhigh/CD27high T cells. These data also formed part of another study, on T cells of mothers and their children. That second publication adds: The donors were nine systemically healthy Caucasian individuals, made up of three mothers and their six children. cDNA synthesis consumed the entire amount of extracted RNA, loaded at around 1.4 ug RNA in each 15 ul reaction. In the second PCR, the M1S primer introduced both the sample barcodes and 2-4 random nucleotides. Each mother yielded over 10 million TCR beta CDR3 reads and each child roughly 3.1 million reads. In both related and unrelated pairs, thymic selection shapes the output of TCR recombination in a similar way, with inherited differences having only a minor effect. Normalized repertoire overlap in related mother-child pairs was always slightly higher than in unrelated mother-child pairs, but the difference was never significant. No persistent microchimeric T cell clones were detected, at a sensitivity of around 100 clones per million clonotypes. To look for features that set related mother-child pairs apart from unrelated individuals, the researchers ran deep NGS to compare the TCR beta repertoires of mothers and children. Mothers averaged about 40 +/- 4 years of age and children averaged about 10 +/- 4 years. After adapter ligation with NEBNext reagents, the libraries were sequenced on Illumina HiSeq 2000 with 100+100 nt paired-end reads. Mother and child libraries were prepared a month apart and sequenced in separate runs to prevent cross-contamination. Between roughly 450,000 and 2,000,000 distinct TCR beta clonotypes were identified per donor. Naive TCR beta clonotypes were estimated from low-frequency clonotypes matched to each donor's FACS-determined naive share, without sorting.

The clonotype originates from a boy between 5 and 17 years old in good health. The sequence is built from TRBV10-3 and TRBJ2-5; the D segment could be TRBD1, given 5 matching bases. Sequencing used blood. The CDR3 region has the sequence CAISDWSGQETQYF. The nucleotide sequence reads as follows: TGTGCCATCAGTGATTGGTCAGGGCAAGAGACCCAGTACTTC.